One sample yielded the 25 T cell receptor beta chains listed below, sequenced in a study of blood T cells in healthy people across ages. Using a J-beta primer mix together with a sample-barcoded 5' primer, a second PCR was run for about 6 to 11 cycles. TCRdb recomputed calls from the 5' RACE reads with MiXCR, one row per CDR3 protein. The table includes about 1.7 million distinct CDR3 sequences, roughly 27% detected once. The sequenced material came from blood. The source of these receptors is a young woman in good health.

This clonotype was counted a few times. A junction boundary mismatches the germline segment, possibly from a read error. The chain couples TRBV7-9 to TRBJ2-5; the D is unclear. CDR1 is SEHNR and CDR2 is FQNEAQ in the germline V gene (reference sequence). CDR3 length: 15 residues. This CDR3 is CASSHPEVASEIQYF. Here the CDR3 DNA reads TGTGCCAGCAGCCATCCCGAGGTGGCCTCGGAGATCCAGTACTTC.

This chain links TRBV28 with TRBJ2-7, with 7 bases that match TRBD2. Trimming at V came to 6 bases and at J to 5 bases, leaving 7 bases not matched to a gene. Germline V gives CDR1 MDHEN, CDR2 SYDVKM. The CDR3 spans 13 residues. The CDR3 nucleotides read TGTGCCAGCAGGAAGCGGGATGTACACGAGCAGTACTTC. It encodes CASRKRDVHEQYF.

The chain uses TRBV12-5 and TRBJ1-1; D is undetermined. Per germline, CDR1 LGHNT and CDR2 FRNRAP. V lost 1 base and J lost 2, with 8 bases in between. The CDR3 runs to 14 residues. CDR3 sequence reads: CASGLGGANTEAFF. CDR3 nucleotides: TGTGCTAGTGGTTTGGGGGGAGCCAACACTGAAGCTTTCTTT. The variable domain in full, completed from reference TRBV12-5 and TRBJ1-1, reads DARVTQTPRHKVTEMGQEVTMRCQPILGHNTVFWYRQTMMQGLELLAYFRNRAPLDDSGMPKDRFSAEMPDATLATLKIQPSEPRDSAVYFCASGLGGANTEAFFGQGTRLTVV.

The rearrangement joins TRBV11-2 to TRBJ2-7, with 8 bases identical to TRBD1. Germline V gene data show CDR1 as SGHAT and CDR2 as FQNNGV. CDR3 length equals 15 residues. V shed 5 bases, J shed 4 bases, and the junction held 10 bases outside the gene matches. The CDR3 DNA sequence: TGTGCCAGCAGCCAACGACAGGGGCCGGGTTACGAGCAGTACTTC. It encodes CASSQRQGPGYEQYF.

About this clonotype: This sequence may be a read error, since a much larger clone differs from it by one base. V usage is TRBV28 and J usage is TRBJ2-1; D call uncertain. V lost 4 bases and J 10 bases, leaving 20 bases between the germline ends. This CDR3 comprises 15 residues. The V gene's germline CDR1 is MDHEN and CDR2 SYDVKM. The CDR3 region has the DNA TGTGCCAGCAGTTGGACGTCTCTGGGTCGAGTCGAGCAGTTCTTC. It encodes CASSWTSLGRVEQFF.

This clonotype came up a few times. The V and J genes are TRBV20-1 and TRBJ1-5; a possible D gene is TRBD1 (5 bases). CDR3 length: 14 residues. CDR1 is DFQATT and CDR2 is SNEGSKA in the germline V gene (reference sequence). Trimming took off 5 bases at V and 4 bases at J, with 15 bases between the two ends. CDR3 loop: CSAYTGSSNQPQHF. The CDR3 DNA reads as TGCAGTGCTTATACAGGATCCTCGAATCAGCCCCAGCATTTT.

This clonotype was counted at least ten times. The genes are TRBV20-1 and TRBJ2-1; weak D call: TRBD1 (6 bases). Trimming left V 0 bases short and J 4 bases short, with 10 bases between. This CDR3 contains 14 residues. The germline V gene encodes CDR1 DFQATT and CDR2 SNEGSKA (reference sequence). For the CDR3, the DNA is TGCAGTGCTAGAGAGGGACACGGATACAATGAGCAGTTCTTC. The encoded protein is CSAREGHGYNEQFF.

This clonotype was counted a few times. This clone may be a read error of a much larger clone one base away. The chain carries TRBV12-3 or TRBV12-4 and TRBJ2-5; D remains ambiguous. The CDR3 is made up of 13 amino acids. Trimming stripped 6 bases from V and 5 bases from J, with 13 bases between. The CDR3 protein is CASRLISGETQYF. The CDR3 DNA reads TGTGCCAGCAGGTTAATCAGTGGGGAGACCCAGTACTTC.

On this clonotype itself: This may be a read error, as it is one base from a much larger clone. The V and J genes are TRBV10-3 and TRBJ2-5; no definite D call. The V gene lost 8 bases and the J gene lost 1 base, with 11 bases spanning the gap. The length of the CDR3 is 13 residues. Germline V CDR1 and CDR2: ENHRY, SYGVKD. CDR3 sequence reads: CAIGVSSQETQYF. The CDR3, as DNA: TGTGCCATCGGTGTGAGCAGCCAAGAGACCCAGTACTTC.

The genes are TRBV20-1 and TRBJ1-1; TRBD1 is a possible D gene (6 bases). This CDR3 has 14 amino acids. Germline V gene lookup returns CDR1 DFQATT and CDR2 SNEGSKA (reference sequence). Trimming shortened V by 6 bases and J by 2 bases, and 16 bases separated the two germline ends. The CDR3 DNA reads as TGCAGTGCCCCGCGCTGGGGGCCTAACACTGAAGCTTTCTTT. Residues: CSAPRWGPNTEAFF.

This clonotype was seen ten or more times. The V and J genes are TRBV7-2 and TRBJ2-7; D might be TRBD1 (6 bases). V lost 4 bases and J 6 bases, leaving 19 bases between the germline ends. Germline-derived CDR1 and CDR2 are SGHTA and FQGNSA. The CDR3 totals 15 residues. The CDR3 loop reads CASSSFSGTSAEQYF. As DNA, the CDR3 is TGTGCCAGCAGCTCCTTCTCAGGGACATCGGCCGAGCAGTACTTC.

This clonotype was detected many times. The chain carries TRBV27 and TRBJ2-7; TRBD2 matches at 8 bases. The CDR3 extends over 16 amino acids. CDR1 MNHEY and CDR2 SMNVEV come from the germline V gene (reference sequence). V was clipped by 6 bases and J by 4 bases; unmatched bases: 14. CDR3 amino acids: CASSRAGGPSFYEQYF. The DNA for the CDR3 is TGTGCCAGCAGCCGCGCGGGGGGCCCGTCCTTTTACGAGCAGTACTTC.

This clonotype has only a few counts. This sequence joins TRBV12-3 or TRBV12-4 and TRBJ2-1; D gene ambiguous. Trimming left V 3 bases short and J 4 bases short, with 10 bases between. The CDR3 sequence is 14 residues long. CDR3 coding DNA: TGTGCCAGCAGTTTCTTGGGGAAATACAATGAGCAGTTCTTC. Translating gives CASSFLGKYNEQFF.

This clonotype was found a few times. The chain combines TRBV20-1 with TRBJ2-5; TRBD2 aligns across 13 bases. The ends lost 0 bases at V and 5 bases at J; junction bases unmatched: 9. The CDR3 extends over 17 amino acids. Germline CDR1 reads DFQATT; CDR2 reads SNEGSKA (reference sequence). CDR3: CSARDFTSGGAMETQYF. CDR3 nucleotide sequence: TGCAGTGCTAGAGATTTCACTAGCGGGGGGGCAATGGAGACCCAGTACTTC.

This clonotype has only a few counts. The rearrangement joins TRBV7-2 to TRBJ1-5; 7 nucleotides line up with TRBD1. Germline CDR1 is SGHTA and CDR2 is FQGNSA. With V trimmed by 5 bases and J by 4 bases, 2 bases remained unmatched. CDR3 length equals 13 residues. The CDR3 nucleotides are TGTGCCAGCAGCGCGGGACAGAATCAGCCCCAGCATTTT. Its protein is CASSAGQNQPQHF. Supplemented by reference TRBV7-2 and TRBJ1-5, the full variable domain reads GAGVSQSPSNKVTEKGKDVELRCDPISGHTALYWYRQSLGQGLEFLIYFQGNSAPDKSGLPSDRFSAERTGGSVSTLTIQRTQQEDSAVYLCASSAGQNQPQHFGDGTRLSIL.

This clonotype appeared a few times. The chain has TRBV27 and TRBJ2-7; TRBD2 matches at 8 bases. The CDR3 has 13 amino acids. In germline, CDR1 is MNHEY, CDR2 SMNVEV (reference sequence). CDR3 sequence (DNA): TGTGCTATCAGGCTGGGACTAGGCTACGAGCAGTACTTC. It yields the protein CAIRLGLGYEQYF.

The chain recombines TRBV15 with TRBJ2-3, with D perhaps matching TRBD1 or TRBD2 (6 bases each). Between the trimmed V and J ends, which lost 3 bases and 4 bases, there was a span of 23 bases. CDR1 and CDR2 (germline): LNHNV, YYDKDF (reference sequence). The CDR3 is 18 amino acids. This CDR3 reads CATSSWGAHRGVSDTQYF. The CDR3, as DNA: TGTGCCACCAGCAGCTGGGGGGCCCATCGGGGAGTTTCAGATACGCAGTATTTT. The variable domain in full, completed from reference TRBV15 and TRBJ2-3, reads DAMVIQNPRYQVTQFGKPVTLSCSQTLNHNVMYWYQQKSSQAPKLLFHYYDKDFNNEADTPDNFQSRRPNTSFCFLDIRSPGLGDTAMYLCATSSWGAHRGVSDTQYFGPGTRLTVL.

The chain joins TRBV2 to TRBJ2-5, with D uncertain. The CDR3 totals 13 residues. CDR1 and CDR2 from the germline V gene are SNHLY and FYNNEI. Trimming took 4 bases from V and 4 from J, leaving 10 bases between them. In DNA, the CDR3 is TGTGCCAGCAGTGCCCGCAGTGCAGAGACCCAGTACTTC. Translation gives CASSARSAETQYF.

This clonotype appeared a few times. This chain links TRBV12-3 or TRBV12-4 with TRBJ1-2; 11 positions agree with TRBD1. The CDR3 runs 15 residues. V lost 1 base, J lost 7 bases, and 5 bases stayed unmatched. This CDR3 reads CASSLGTGGSLGYTF. DNA of the CDR3: TGTGCCAGCAGTTTAGGGACAGGGGGCTCCCTTGGCTACACCTTC.

This clonotype was seen ten or more times. This sequence joins TRBV2 and TRBJ2-5; D possibly corresponds to TRBD2 (5 bases). The V end was cut by 6 bases, the J end by 2 bases, with 7 bases between. Per the germline V gene, CDR1 is SNHLY and CDR2 is FYNNEI. The CDR3 totals 12 residues. The CDR3 spells CASRKRQETQYF. In DNA form, the CDR3 reads TGTGCCAGCAGGAAGCGGCAAGAGACCCAGTACTTC.

A word on this clonotype: An end of the junction differs from the germline gene, which may be a read error. The rearrangement uses TRBV24-1 and TRBJ2-1; the D gene is possibly TRBD2 (6 bases). Germline values: CDR1 KGHDR, CDR2 SFDVKD. The CDR3 totals 15 residues. CDR3 region: CTTSDPTREANGQFF. In nucleotides, the CDR3 is TGTACCACCAGTGATCCCACCAGGGAGGCCAACGGGCAGTTCTTC.

This clonotype was seen at least ten times. J is TRBJ2-5 and V is TRBV20-1; a possible D gene is TRBD2 (5 bases). The ends were cut back, 6 bases at V and 1 base at J, with 15 bases in the middle. Per the germline V gene, CDR1 is DFQATT and CDR2 is SNEGSKA (reference sequence). The CDR3 runs 14 residues. The CDR3: CSATTPAVQETQYF. In DNA, the CDR3 is TGCAGTGCAACCACACCAGCGGTCCAAGAGACCCAGTACTTC.

This clonotype occurred a few times. The genes are TRBV28 and TRBJ2-5, with a possible D match to TRBD2 (5 bases). This CDR3 has 13 residues. The V gene lost 6 bases and the J gene lost 5 bases, with 13 bases spanning the gap. Germline V gene data show CDR1 as MDHEN and CDR2 as SYDVKM. CDR3 bases: TGTGCCAGCAGGAAGACGGAGGCGGAGACCCAGTACTTC. It yields the protein CASRKTEAETQYF.

The chain carries TRBV11-2 and TRBJ2-4; possibly TRBD1 for D (6 bases). Per germline, CDR1 SGHAT and CDR2 FQNNGV. The CDR3 consists of 14 residues. Between the trimmed V and J ends, which lost 5 bases and 3 bases, there was a span of 11 bases. The CDR3 DNA reads TGTGCCAGCAGCCGTGGGACAAACAAAAACATTCAGTACTTC. As protein: CASSRGTNKNIQYF.

This clonotype has only a few counts. The chain uses TRBV5-1 and TRBJ2-3; the match to TRBD2 covers 9 bases. CDR1 is SGHRS, CDR2 YFSETQ, per germline. The CDR3 is 15 residues long. The V segment lost 0 bases and the J segment 5 bases; nucleotides outside the gene matches: 4. CDR3 region: CASSLGSGRGDTQYF. The CDR3, as DNA: TGCGCCAGCAGCTTGGGTAGCGGGAGAGGAGATACGCAGTATTTT.